Listed below are T cell receptor beta chains from one sample, sequenced in a study of T cell repertoires in cytomegalovirus infection. Using its own MiXCR run on the reads, TCRdb lists one record per CDR3 protein. The sample records hundreds of thousands of distinct CDR3 sequences, 15% to 20% being singletons. Sequencing was carried out using PBMCs. These receptors were taken from a human donor in good health (CMV status not recorded). Some clones in this sample may be carry-over from other donors' samples. Each CDR3 is given with its conserved first and last residue. A D gene is named only where the DNA matches it firmly. Size is omitted from some rows. Given values are once, few, many or a class for expanded clones.

j_gene	v_gene	len	abundance	d_gene	CDR3aa	CDR3nt
TRBJ1-2	TRBV7-6	15	-	-	CASSVDSQANYGYTF	TGTGCCAGCAGCGTTGACAGTCAAGCTAACTATGGCTACACCTTC
TRBJ2-4	TRBV4-3	18	-	-	CASSHLHGVVTYKNIQYF	TGCGCCAGCAGCCACCTTCATGGGGTAGTTACCTACAAAAACATTCAGTACTTC
TRBJ2-3	TRBV19	14	-	TRBD1	CATSDREYTDTQYF	TGTGCCACCTCGGACAGGGAGTACACAGATACGCAGTATTTT
TRBJ2-7	TRBV7-8	16	-	TRBD2	CASSLISLAGGYEQYF	TGTGCCAGCAGCTTAATTTCGCTAGCGGGGGGGTACGAGCAGTACTTC
TRBJ2-1	TRBV7-2	13	many	TRBD1	CASSLGQGGEQFF	TGTGCCAGCAGCTTGGGACAGGGTGGTGAGCAGTTCTTC
TRBJ1-1	TRBV7-2	14	many	-	CASRFRTGNGEAFF	TGTGCCAGCAGATTTCGGACGGGGAACGGTGAAGCTTTCTTT
TRBJ2-2	TRBV19	14	-	-	CASSIFRSTGELFF	TGTGCCAGTAGTATATTCCGAAGCACCGGGGAGCTGTTTTTT
TRBJ2-1	TRBV20-1	13	few	TRBD2	CSARTSGIYEQFF	TGCAGTGCTAGGACTAGCGGGATCTATGAGCAGTTCTTC
TRBJ1-4	TRBV5-5	14	few	-	CASSWGGTNEKLFF	TGTGCCAGCAGCTGGGGGGGAACTAATGAAAAACTGTTTTTT
TRBJ2-3	TRBV7-9	15	-	-	CASRSKGGRTDTQYF	TGTGCCAGCAGGTCGAAGGGGGGACGTACAGATACGCAGTATTTT
TRBJ2-7	TRBV7-2	15	-	-	CASTKISDTSYEQYF	TGTGCCAGCACAAAAATATCGGACACCTCCTACGAGCAGTACTTC